Detailed here is one TCR beta chain. The protocol was immunoSEQ multiplex PCR, while the TCRdb copy is restricted to in-frame clones and leaves out a portion. In the table there are fewer than 85,000 clones, 89% of which are singletons. This entry is derived from a study of T cell changes during pregnancy in multiple sclerosis. The CDR3 consists of 15 residues. Germline V CDR1 and CDR2: MRHNA, SNTAGT. Trimming took 4 bases from V and 3 from J; bases not matched to a gene: 5. The TCR originated in a female donor with multiple sclerosis, enrolled in a pregnancy study. The chain joins TRBV6-4 to TRBJ1-4, with 7 positions matching TRBD1. This sample comprised peripheral blood, obtained before pregnancy. In DNA, the CDR3 is TGTGCCAGCAGTGCAACAGGGGATGCTAATGAAAAACTGTTTTTT. This gives the protein CASSATGDANEKLFF.